These T cell receptor beta chains were read from a single sample in a study of CD8 T cells in Susac syndrome. MiXCR, run by TCRdb on the immunoSEQ multiplex PCR reads, gives a single entry per CDR3 protein. Among hundreds of thousands of distinct CDR3 sequences listed, approximately 85% were seen once. Specimen: CD8+ T cells from PBMCs. These receptors all come from a human donor with multiple sclerosis. Each CDR3 is given with its conserved first and last residue. A D gene is named only where the DNA matches it firmly. A row's size may be missing; if present it is once, few, many or a size class.

TRBJ1-2 TRBV7-9 NA NA TGTGCCAGCAGCTTACTAGGGGCAGCCGGCTACACCTTC CASSLLGAAGYTF
TRBJ1-5 TRBV6-5 NA NA TGTGCCAGCAGTTCGGACGGCCTGGCAAATCAGCCCCAGCATTTT CASSSDGLANQPQHF
TRBJ2-2 TRBV27 NA few TGTGCCAGCAGTGTTTATACCGGGGAGCTGTTTTTT CASSVYTGELFF
TRBJ2-1 TRBV29-1 TRBD1 NA TGCAGCGTTGAGGGACAGGCCCGATACAATGAGCAGTTCTTC CSVEGQARYNEQFF
TRBJ1-1 TRBV5-1 NA NA TGCGCCAGCAGCCTCCGGGGGGTCGGGCCTGAAGCTTTCTTT CASSLRGVGPEAFF
TRBJ2-2 TRBV4-1 TRBD2 once TGCGCCAGCAGCCAAGTGACGGGAGGGAGCCCCGGGGAGCTGTTTTTT CASSQVTGGSPGELFF
TRBJ2-1 TRBV12-3/TRBV12-4 TRBD2 NA TGTGCCAGCAGTTTTTCTAGCGGGAGGGTGAATGAGCAGTTCTTC CASSFSSGRVNEQFF
TRBJ2-7 TRBV12-3/TRBV12-4 TRBD1 NA TGTGCCAGCAGCCCCGCCGGCATAGGGGGCCTGTACGAGCAGTACTTC CASSPAGIGGLYEQYF
TRBJ2-1 TRBV5-6 NA NA TGTGCCAGCAGCTGGGGGGGCGGTGAGCAGTTCTTC CASSWGGGEQFF
TRBJ1-4 TRBV6-5 NA NA TGTGCCAGCAGGAAGGTTGCAACTAATGAAAAACTGTTTTTT CASRKVATNEKLFF
TRBJ2-5 TRBV13 TRBD2 once TGTGCCAGCAGCTTCGGTGCGGGAGCAGAGACCCAGTACTTC CASSFGAGAETQYF
TRBJ1-1 TRBV19 NA NA TGTGCCAGTAGTATAGGGCAGTCCAGGAACACTGAAGCTTTCTTT CASSIGQSRNTEAFF
TRBJ2-4 TRBV19 TRBD1 NA TGTGCCAGTACCCAGATACAGGGGGCGACGGCCAAAAACATTCAGTACTTC CASTQIQGATAKNIQYF
TRBJ2-4 TRBV7-8 TRBD2 NA TGTGCCAGCAGCTTAGATTTTCTAGCGGGAGATCCAGCCAAAAACATTCAGTACTTC CASSLDFLAGDPAKNIQYF
TRBJ2-1 TRBV20-1 TRBD2 NA TGCAGTGCTCTCGGGGGGGGACCCTACAATGAGCAGTTCTTC CSALGGGPYNEQFF
TRBJ1-1 TRBV5-1 NA NA TGCGCCAGCAGCTTCCGGTACATGAACACTGAAGCTTTCTTT CASSFRYMNTEAFF
TRBJ1-2 TRBV19 NA NA TGTGCCAGTAGTATCGATCGGGACAAGGCTTACGGCTACACCTTC CASSIDRDKAYGYTF
TRBJ2-7 TRBV28 NA few TGTGCCAGCAGTTTCTATTACGAGCAGTACTTC CASSFYYEQYF
TRBJ2-5 TRBV27 TRBD2 few TGTGCCAGCCGGCTAGCGGGAGGAGAGACCCAGTACTTC CASRLAGGETQYF
TRBJ1-5 TRBV4-1 NA NA TGCGCCAGCAGCCAAGCGGGGGGCGGTTATCAGCCCCAGCATTTT CASSQAGGGYQPQHF
TRBJ2-7 TRBV27 NA NA TGTGCCAGCAGTTCAGGGACGGTTTTTGACGAGCAGTACTTC CASSSGTVFDEQYF
TRBJ1-1 TRBV29-1 NA once TGCAGCGTTGCTAATCGGGAAGATGCCACTGGAGCTTTCTTT CSVANREDATGAFF
TRBJ2-7 TRBV18 TRBD2 NA TGTGCCAGCTCACCGTATCGTGGGGGGGACTACGAGCAGTACTTC CASSPYRGGDYEQYF
TRBJ1-1 TRBV6-1 NA NA TGTACCAGCGGATCGGGGCAGGGGTTCGCAGCTTTCTTT CTSGSGQGFAAFF
TRBJ2-7 TRBV20-1 NA NA TGCAGTGCTAGAGAGAAGGGGACGATCACCTACGAGCAGTACTTC CSAREKGTITYEQYF
TRBJ2-1 TRBV27 NA NA TGTGCCAGCACCACAGGGAGCTCCTACAATGAGCAGTTCTTC CASTTGSSYNEQFF
TRBJ2-3 TRBV4-1 NA NA TGCGCCAGCAGCCTAGTTGGATCGGCGGATACGCAGTATTTT CASSLVGSADTQYF
TRBJ1-1 TRBV14 NA NA TGTGCCAGCAGCCACGCCGGGGGCACTGAAGCTTTCTTT CASSHAGGTEAFF
TRBJ1-5 TRBV11-2 NA NA TGTGCCAGCAGCTTAGGTGGGTCGGTAGATAGCAATCAGCCCCAGCATTTT CASSLGGSVDSNQPQHF
TRBJ2-7 TRBV13 NA NA TGTGCCAGCAGCGGGACCGGGACAGGTGTACGGGGGGGTCCCTACGAGCAGTACTTC CASSGTGTGVRGGPYEQYF
TRBJ2-3 TRBV2 TRBD1 NA TGTGCCAGCAGCCCCGGGACAGGGGGCGCAGATACGCAGTATTTT CASSPGTGGADTQYF
TRBJ2-1 TRBV4-2 TRBD2 NA TGTGCCAGCAGCCTCACTAGCGGGGGTGACAATGAGCAGTTCTTC CASSLTSGGDNEQFF
TRBJ2-1 TRBV27 NA NA TGTGCCAGCAGTTTAATGGTTAGCGGAGACAATGAGCAGTTCTTC CASSLMVSGDNEQFF
TRBJ1-4 TRBV7-9 TRBD1 NA TGTGCCAGCAGTCCGGGACAGGGTAGGGCTAATGAAAAACTGTTTTTT CASSPGQGRANEKLFF
TRBJ2-7 TRBV29-1 NA NA TGCAGCGTTGCTCAGTCCTACGAGCAGTACTTC CSVAQSYEQYF
TRBJ1-4 TRBV19 NA NA TGTGCCGGATTAAAGGGAGACGGAGCAACTAATGAAAAACTGTTTTTT CAGLKGDGATNEKLFF
TRBJ2-5 TRBV3-1 NA NA TGTGCCAGCAGCCGGACCAGAGGGCAAGAGACCCAGTACTTC CASSRTRGQETQYF
TRBJ2-1 TRBV7-9 NA NA TGTGCCAGCAGCCGTGAGGAGTCCTACAATGAGCAGTTCTTC CASSREESYNEQFF
TRBJ1-1 TRBV30 NA NA TGTGCCTCCACAGGAGGGATGAACACTGAAGCTTTCTTT CASTGGMNTEAFF
TRBJ2-3 TRBV12-3/TRBV12-4 NA NA TGTGCCAGCACCCCCACTAGCCCCCGCACAGATACGCAGTATTTT CASTPTSPRTDTQYF
TRBJ2-7 TRBV28 TRBD1 once TGTGCCAGCAGTTTATTAAAACCAGCACAGGGGGCCTCCCGTTCCTACGAGCAGTACTTC CASSLLKPAQGASRSYEQYF
TRBJ1-3 TRBV3-1 NA few TGTGCCAGCAGCCAAGATGGCAGCTCTGGAAACACCATATATTTT CASSQDGSSGNTIYF
TRBJ1-1 TRBV24-1 TRBD1 NA TGTGCCACCAGTGAGAGATACAGGGGGCCTCCGATGAACACTGAAGCTTTCTTT CATSERYRGPPMNTEAFF
TRBJ2-1 TRBV12-3/TRBV12-4 TRBD2 NA TGTGCCAGCAGTCTGGGACTAGCGGGAGGGCCAGTAAGTGAGCAGTTCTTC CASSLGLAGGPVSEQFF
TRBJ2-1 TRBV20-1 NA NA TGCAGTGGGTACCAGAGCTCCTACAATGAGCAGTTCTTC CSGYQSSYNEQFF
TRBJ2-1 TRBV29-1 NA NA TGCAGCGTTCCGGAGCTAACAGGGTTAGAATACAATGAGCAGTTCTTC CSVPELTGLEYNEQFF
TRBJ2-1 TRBV4-1 NA NA TGCGCCAGCAGCCAAGATCTGGCCACACTAAGGCAGTTCTTC CASSQDLATLRQFF
TRBJ1-1 TRBV7-9 NA NA TGTGCCAGCACTATCATAATCATTACAGGGACCTACACTGAAGCTTTCTTT CASTIIIITGTYTEAFF
TRBJ1-2 TRBV6-2/TRBV6-3 TRBD1 NA TGTGCCAGCGGGTTCGCAGGGGGGCATAATGGCTACACCTTC CASGFAGGHNGYTF
TRBJ2-5 TRBV5-8 NA NA TGTGCCAGCAGCCCGGAACTCCGGGAGACCCAGTACTTC CASSPELRETQYF
TRBJ1-2 TRBV30 NA NA TGTGCCTGGCGGGCCGGGGGGGGGTATGGCTACACCTTC CAWRAGGGYGYTF
TRBJ2-1 TRBV7-9 TRBD2 NA TGTGCCAGCAGCTTAGTTAGCGGGGGTAATGAGCAGTTCTTC CASSLVSGGNEQFF
TRBJ2-1 TRBV19 NA NA TGTGCCAGTAGTATAGATTTTTCCCGGACAGGGAGGGGAACTGAGCAGTTCTTC CASSIDFSRTGRGTEQFF
TRBJ2-5 TRBV6-2/TRBV6-3 TRBD2 NA TGTGCCAGCAGTTACAATTGGCTCGGGGGGGAAGAGACCCAGTACTTC CASSYNWLGGEETQYF
TRBJ2-1 TRBV11-2 NA NA TGTGCCAGCAGCTTCCACCTGGACAGCTACAATGAGCAGTTCTTC CASSFHLDSYNEQFF